Listed below are T cell receptor beta chains from one sample, sequenced in a study of T cells after yellow fever vaccination. A single record per CDR3 protein comes from TCRdb applying MiXCR to the 5' RACE reads. The repertoire holds under 600,000 distinct CDR3 sequences, with roughly 14% as singletons. Specimen: PBMCs, collected on the day of the yellow fever booster vaccination. The receptors derive from a man aged 30-40 years who received the YFV17D yellow fever vaccine. Each CDR3 is given with its conserved first and last residue. A D gene is named only where the DNA matches it firmly. Size is omitted from some rows. Given values are once, few, many or a class for expanded clones.

cdr3_aa cdr3_nt j_call d_call v_call clone_size
CASSYLRQGQEQFF TGTGCCAGCAGTTACCTTCGACAGGGGCAAGAGCAGTTCTTC TRBJ2-1 TRBD1 TRBV6-2/TRBV6-3 -
CSVYRDLNTEAFF TGCAGCGTTTACAGGGATCTGAACACTGAAGCTTTCTTT TRBJ1-1 - TRBV29-1 -
CASSLEQGWGYTF TGTGCCAGCAGCTTAGAACAGGGCTGGGGCTACACCTTC TRBJ1-2 - TRBV7-8 few
CASSLNTPGHGGFF TGTGCCAGCAGTTTAAATACTCCGGGACACGGGGGTTTCTTC TRBJ2-1 - TRBV28 -
CASSLSSPGRALNYGYTF TGTGCCAGCAGTTTATCCTCCCCGGGTCGAGCCCTTAACTATGGCTACACCTTC TRBJ1-2 - TRBV27 -
CASAWDRYNSPLHF TGTGCCAGCGCCTGGGACAGATATAATTCACCCCTCCACTTT TRBJ1-6 TRBD1 TRBV7-2 -
CASSWGFGAPDTQYF TGCGCCAGCAGCTGGGGTTTTGGGGCACCAGATACGCAGTATTTT TRBJ2-3 - TRBV5-1 few
CSASALAGVTDTQYF TGCAGTGCTAGCGCCCTAGCGGGAGTTACAGATACGCAGTATTTT TRBJ2-3 TRBD2 TRBV20-1 few
CSVVGTGGYEQYF TGCAGCGTTGTAGGGACAGGGGGGTACGAGCAGTACTTC TRBJ2-7 TRBD1 TRBV29-1 few
CAISRQEISYEQYF TGTGCCATCAGTCGACAGGAGATCTCCTACGAGCAGTACTTC TRBJ2-7 - TRBV10-3 -
CASSLSSGGPLVLF TGTGCCAGCAGCTTATCTTCGGGAGGGCCTCTTGTCCTCTTC TRBJ2-1 TRBD2 TRBV7-2 -
CASRTGVGNTEAFF TGCGCCAGCAGGACAGGGGTCGGTAACACTGAAGCTTTCTTT TRBJ1-1 TRBD1 TRBV5-1 -
CASRLSGTTITGELFF TGTGCCAGCAGACTATCCGGGACAACAATCACCGGGGAGCTGTTTTTT TRBJ2-2 - TRBV28 few
CSARDGSGDENIQYF TGCAGTGCTAGAGATGGTAGCGGGGACGAAAACATTCAGTACTTC TRBJ2-4 TRBD2 TRBV20-1 -
CASSPSSGYNEQFF TGTGCCAGCTCACCAAGTTCCGGCTACAATGAGCAGTTCTTC TRBJ2-1 - TRBV18 many
CSARLGGGSAYEQYF TGCAGTGCTAGACTTGGGGGAGGATCGGCCTACGAGCAGTACTTC TRBJ2-7 - TRBV20-1 -
CASSEQLAGPGNEQFF TGCGCCAGCAGTGAGCAACTAGCGGGACCCGGAAATGAGCAGTTCTTC TRBJ2-1 TRBD2 TRBV10-1 many
CASSFSGRAREQYF TGTGCCAGCAGCTTTAGCGGGAGAGCACGCGAGCAGTACTTC TRBJ2-7 TRBD2 TRBV7-2 -
CASSTQGTQPQHF TGTGCCAGTAGTACACAGGGGACTCAGCCCCAGCATTTT TRBJ1-5 TRBD1 TRBV19 -
CATSGVTFSGRASEQFF TGTGCCACCAGTGGGGTTACTTTTAGCGGGAGGGCTAGTGAGCAGTTCTTC TRBJ2-1 TRBD2 TRBV24-1 many
CASRGDRDNEQYF TGTGCCAGCAGGGGGGACAGGGACAACGAGCAGTACTTC TRBJ2-7 TRBD1 TRBV7-3 few
CASSTTGVGSYEQYF TGTGCCAGCAGTACCACAGGGGTTGGCTCCTACGAGCAGTACTTC TRBJ2-7 TRBD1 TRBV6-1 few
CASRLAGGRYEQYF TGCGCCAGCAGGCTAGCGGGAGGGAGGTACGAGCAGTACTTC TRBJ2-7 TRBD2 TRBV23-1 few
CASSQDSSGSDNEQFF TGCGCCAGCAGCCAAGATAGTAGCGGGAGTGACAATGAGCAGTTCTTC TRBJ2-1 TRBD2 TRBV4-3 few
CASSPVLVTYNEQFF TGTGCCAGCTCACCCGTACTAGTCACCTACAATGAGCAGTTCTTC TRBJ2-1 - TRBV18 few
CASQEGSGNQPQHF TGTGCTTCCCAAGAAGGGAGTGGCAATCAGCCCCAGCATTTT TRBJ1-5 - TRBV6-2/TRBV6-3 many
CASGFPWQPQHF TGTGCTAGTGGTTTCCCCTGGCAGCCCCAGCATTTT TRBJ1-5 - TRBV12-5 -